One and the same sample provided the 30 T cell receptor beta chains below, sequenced in a study of T cells after posttransplantation cyclophosphamide. Assay: immunoSEQ multiplex PCR; the TCRdb copy retains only in-frame clones and omits some. This table holds roughly 21,000 clones, roughly 98% found once. The specimen sequenced was naive CD8+ T cells sorted from PBMCs. The receptor set was obtained from a man aged 40-49 years in good health, CMV-negative, and a related stem cell transplant donor.

The chain recombines TRBV4-1 with TRBJ1-2; D is undetermined. The CDR3 runs 13 residues. With 2 bases removed from V and 6 bases from J, the gap between germline ends came to 10 bases. Germline CDR1 and CDR2: MGHRA and YSYEKL. The CDR3 DNA is TGCGCCAGCAGCCAATCTAGGATTGATGGCTACACCTTC. Translation gives CASSQSRIDGYTF.

The V call is TRBV28, the J call TRBJ2-7; D not resolved. Germline V gene lookup returns CDR1 MDHEN and CDR2 SYDVKM. Trimming removed 2 bases from V and 1 base from J, with 9 bases in between. This CDR3 region has 14 residues. The CDR3 DNA sequence: TGTGCCAGCAGTTTACGCGCACTATCCTACGAGCAGTACTTC. Its protein product is CASSLRALSYEQYF.

This chain uses TRBV27 with TRBJ2-3; maybe TRBD2 (6 bases). This CDR3 has 15 amino acids. V lost 3 bases, J lost 1 base, and 11 bases lay in between. The V gene's germline CDR1 is MNHEY and CDR2 SMNVEV (reference sequence). The CDR3 DNA is TGTGCCAGCAGTTTTTTGGGGGGTGGCACAGATACGCAGTATTTT. Translated, it gives CASSFLGGGTDTQYF.

DNA of the CDR3: TGTGCCAGCGCAGACAGGGGCTATGGCTACACCTTC. It yields the protein CASADRGYGYTF. J is TRBJ1-2 and V is TRBV28; TRBD1 aligns across 8 bases. Germline CDR1 and CDR2: MDHEN and SYDVKM. V lost 8 bases to trimming and J lost 4 bases; unmatched junction nucleotides: 3. This CDR3 comprises 12 residues.

J is TRBJ2-7 and V is TRBV27; D is ambiguous. The CDR3 spans 11 residues. Germline CDR1 is MNHEY and CDR2 is SMNVEV (reference sequence). V lost 5 bases, J lost 5 bases, and 7 bases lay in between. The CDR3 bases are TGTGCCAGCAGTCTCAGCGACGAGCAGTACTTC. This encodes CASSLSDEQYF.

J is TRBJ1-2 and V is TRBV15; D is perhaps TRBD1 (5 bases). This CDR3 comprises 13 residues. Trimming removed 1 base at V and 10 bases at J, with 13 bases between. Germline assignment: CDR1 LNHNV and CDR2 YYDKDF (reference sequence). The chain's CDR3 is CATSRASDSDYTF. CDR3 DNA sequence: TGTGCCACCAGCAGAGCGTCTGACAGTGACTACACCTTC.

This chain connects TRBV2 to TRBJ2-1; a possible D gene is TRBD2 (6 bases). CDR3 length: 14 amino acids. CDR1 is SNHLY and CDR2 is FYNNEI in the germline V gene. Trimming took off 7 bases at V and 6 bases at J, with 16 bases between the two ends. CDR3 amino acids: CASTASDHLNEQFF. DNA of the CDR3: TGTGCCAGCACGGCTAGCGATCACCTCAATGAGCAGTTCTTC.

V usage is TRBV2 and J usage is TRBJ2-3, with TRBD2 matching 11 bases. CDR1 and CDR2 (germline): SNHLY, FYNNEI. The junction had 6 bases not matched to a gene; V was cut back by 6 bases and J by 10 bases. The CDR3 totals 13 residues. The CDR3: CASRPRLAGSQYF. The DNA for the CDR3 is TGTGCCAGCAGACCCAGACTAGCGGGATCGCAGTATTTT.

The V and J genes are TRBV4-1 and TRBJ1-5; the D is unclear. In germline, CDR1 is MGHRA, CDR2 YSYEKL. CDR3 size: 13 residues. V lost 4 bases and J 5 bases, leaving 9 bases between the germline ends. The CDR3 sequence is CASSPGGYQPQHF. The DNA for the CDR3 is TGCGCCAGCAGCCCAGGAGGCTATCAGCCCCAGCATTTT.

The V and J genes are TRBV5-1 and TRBJ2-1; 7 bases align to TRBD2. Germline V CDR1 and CDR2: SGHRS, YFSETQ. The CDR3 has 14 amino acids. V was clipped by 2 bases and J by 5 bases; unmatched bases: 4. CDR3 amino acids: CASSFGLDNNEQFF. The CDR3, as DNA: TGCGCCAGCAGCTTCGGACTAGACAACAATGAGCAGTTCTTC.

This chain connects TRBV6-6 to TRBJ2-7; 7 nucleotides agree with TRBD1. Germline V lookup: CDR1 MNHNY, CDR2 SVGAGI (reference sequence). The CDR3 sequence is 15 residues long. V shed 5 bases, J shed 0 bases, and the junction held 7 bases outside the gene matches. DNA of the CDR3: TGTGCCAGCAGTAGTTACCGGGACAGCTCCTACGAGCAGTACTTC. As protein: CASSSYRDSSYEQYF.

The genes are TRBV11-2 and TRBJ2-1; 7 nucleotides align to TRBD1. Germline CDR1 is SGHAT and CDR2 is FQNNGV. J was trimmed by 1 base and V by 10 bases; bases with no gene match: 7. The CDR3 consists of 14 residues. The CDR3 reads CATTGTVSYNEQFF. The DNA of the CDR3 is TGTGCCACTACGGGGACAGTTTCCTACAATGAGCAGTTCTTC.

The chain recombines TRBV5-6 with TRBJ2-7; tentatively, D is TRBD1 (6 bases). Germline CDR1 SGHDT, CDR2 YYEEEE. V was pared by 4 bases and J by 2 bases, with 22 bases between. This CDR3 is 17 amino acids long. CDR3 sequence: CASSPSVGTRLTYEQYF. The CDR3 DNA follows: TGTGCCAGCAGCCCCTCTGTCGGGACAAGACTTACCTACGAGCAGTACTTC. Complete variable domain (other parts from reference TRBV5-6 and TRBJ2-7): DAGVTQSPTHLIKTRGQQVTLRCSPKSGHDTVSWYQQALGQGPQFIFQYYEEEERQRGNFPDRFSGHQFPNYSSELNVNALLLGDSALYLCASSPSVGTRLTYEQYFGPGTRLTVT.

This sequence joins TRBV27 and TRBJ2-1, with TRBD1 matching 9 bases. The CDR3 consists of 15 residues. Per germline, CDR1 MNHEY and CDR2 SMNVEV (reference sequence). The trim removed 8 bases at V and 7 bases at J, leaving 12 bases unmatched. Here the CDR3 DNA reads TGTGCCAGCGGGTCCAAAGGACAGGGGAGGAATGAGCAGTTCTTC. Translating it yields CASGSKGQGRNEQFF.

The V gene is TRBV7-9, the J gene TRBJ2-5; D is unclear. The J call may not be correct, given that the DNA end is closer to TRBJ2-7. From germline, CDR1 is SEHNR and CDR2 FQNEAQ (reference sequence). The CDR3 has 11 residues. The CDR3 bases are TGTGCCAGCAGTTCCGAGTACGAGCAGTACTTC. Amino acid sequence: CASSSEYEQYF.

V is TRBV7-3 and J is TRBJ2-1, with 11 bases that match TRBD2. V dropped 3 bases and J dropped 6; count of bases not matched to a gene: 4. The V gene's germline CDR1 is SGHTA and CDR2 FQGTGA. There are 15 residues in the CDR3. Written as DNA, the CDR3 is TGTGCCAGCAGCTTCCTAGCGGGAGGAACCAATGAGCAGTTCTTC. Translating it yields CASSFLAGGTNEQFF.

The CDR3 DNA sequence: TGTGCCAGCAGCTTGTCGGTTACGCCCTCCTACGAGCAGTACTTC. It yields the protein CASSLSVTPSYEQYF. The J gene is TRBJ2-7, the V gene TRBV7-2; D unclear. The CDR3 is 15 residues long. Trimming pared 3 bases from V and 0 bases from J, leaving 12 bases between. Germline loops: CDR1 SGHTA, CDR2 FQGNSA.

This clone was picked up one time. The V call is TRBV27, the J call TRBJ2-7; TRBD2 matches at 11 bases. The CDR3 loop spans 15 amino acids. The ends lost 4 bases at V and 2 bases at J; junction bases unmatched: 4. CDR1 and CDR2 (germline): MNHEY, SMNVEV (reference sequence). Here the CDR3 DNA reads TGTGCCAGCAGTTACCTTAGCGGGAGGGCCTACGAGCAGTACTTC. Amino acid sequence: CASSYLSGRAYEQYF.

CDR3 sequence reads: CASSFANDRAGSGANVLTF. Here the CDR3 DNA reads TGTGCCAGCAGCTTTGCGAATGACAGGGCTGGCTCTGGGGCCAACGTCCTGACTTTC. The V call is TRBV5-6, the J call TRBJ2-6; 7 nucleotides align to TRBD1. V shed 2 bases, J shed 0 bases, and the junction held 11 bases outside the gene matches. Germline-derived CDR1 and CDR2 are SGHDT and YYEEEE. The CDR3 has 19 amino acids.

This rearrangement joins TRBV9 to TRBJ1-1; unclear D gene. The CDR3 is made up of 13 amino acids. Germline-derived CDR1 and CDR2 are SGDLS and YYNGEE. The germline V and J ends were trimmed by 3 bases and 10 bases, with 16 bases remaining between them. CDR3 region: CASSDYIPGGAFF. The CDR3 DNA sequence: TGTGCCAGCAGCGATTACATCCCCGGCGGAGCTTTCTTT.

The V call is TRBV4-2, the J call TRBJ2-3; TRBD2 might be the D (5 bases). V lost 1 base, J lost 5 bases, and 13 bases lay in between. Germline assignment: CDR1 LGHNA and CDR2 YNFKEQ. The CDR3 consists of 15 residues. The chain's CDR3 is CASSQVAGGGDTQYF. The CDR3 DNA reads as TGTGCCAGCAGCCAAGTTGCCGGAGGTGGAGATACGCAGTATTTT.

This chain uses TRBV5-1 with TRBJ2-1, with 8 nucleotides matching TRBD2. Germline CDR1 reads SGHRS; CDR2 reads YFSETQ. The CDR3 spans 19 residues. The V and J ends lost 1 base and 7 bases, in that order; junction bases with no gene match: 19. The CDR3 DNA reads TGCGCCAGCAGCTTGACTCCAGCGGGAGTACTAGTCGGGTTAAATGAGCAGTTCTTC. Protein product: CASSLTPAGVLVGLNEQFF.

This clone appeared a single time. CDR3 DNA: TGCGCCAGCAGCCAAGAGGGGGCCAGCACCTATAGCAATCAGCCCCAGCATTTT. Protein: CASSQEGASTYSNQPQHF. The genes are TRBV4-1 and TRBJ1-5; tentative D call: TRBD1 (6 bases). This CDR3 region has 18 residues. Trimming removed 0 bases at V and 0 bases at J, with 15 bases between. CDR1 is MGHRA and CDR2 is YSYEKL in the germline V gene.

The chain uses TRBV6-1 and TRBJ1-1; unclear D gene. The CDR3 totals 13 residues. Trimming shortened V by 4 bases and J by 5 bases, and 11 bases separated the two germline ends. The germline V gene encodes CDR1 MNHNS and CDR2 SASEGT. CDR3 DNA sequence: TGTGCCAGCAGTGCTGTGGGAGGGACTGAAGCTTTCTTT. Translation gives CASSAVGGTEAFF.

The chain joins TRBV9 to TRBJ1-1; 9 bases agree with TRBD1. Germline CDR1 is SGDLS and CDR2 is YYNGEE. The length of the CDR3 is 15 residues. The ends lost 3 bases at V and 2 bases at J; junction bases unmatched: 5. DNA of the CDR3: TGTGCCAGCAGCGCCCCGGGACAGGGAAACACTGAAGCTTTCTTT. Amino acids: CASSAPGQGNTEAFF.

V and J are TRBV28 and TRBJ1-2; the D is unclear. This CDR3 has 13 residues. CDR1 and CDR2 (germline): MDHEN, SYDVKM. Trimming removed 7 bases from V and 8 bases from J, with 17 bases in between. CDR3: CASTPIASGGYTF. CDR3 DNA sequence: TGTGCCAGCACCCCGATCGCCAGCGGGGGCTACACCTTC.

This clone was recorded only once. The chain recombines TRBV10-1 with TRBJ2-7, with a tentative D call TRBD1 (5 bases). The germline gives CDR1 WNHNN, CDR2 SYGVQD (reference sequence). V dropped 0 bases and J dropped 2 bases, with 8 bases sitting between them. The CDR3 runs 14 residues. CDR3 bases: TGCGCCAGCAGTGAGTCAGTGGGGCCCTACGAGCAGTACTTC. Protein: CASSESVGPYEQYF.

This rearrangement joins TRBV2 to TRBJ2-2, with D tentatively TRBD2 (6 bases). Per the germline V gene, CDR1 is SNHLY and CDR2 is FYNNEI. The CDR3 loop spans 16 amino acids. The V and J ends lost 3 bases and 3 bases respectively, with 14 bases between them. As DNA, the CDR3 is TGTGCCAGCAGTGAGAGGCGGGGCCGGTACACCGGGGAGCTGTTTTTT. Protein: CASSERRGRYTGELFF.

The chain uses TRBV6-5 and TRBJ2-1; 9 bases line up with TRBD1. The V gene end was trimmed by 2 bases and the J gene end by 4 bases; junction bases not matched to a gene: 6. Germline V gene sequence: CDR1 MNHEY, CDR2 SVGAGI. This CDR3 spans 16 amino acids. The CDR3: CASSYRDREIYNEQFF. DNA for the CDR3: TGTGCCAGCAGTTACAGGGACAGGGAGATTTACAATGAGCAGTTCTTC.

The chain couples TRBV10-3 to TRBJ2-3, with D perhaps TRBD1 (5 bases). With 3 bases removed from V and 5 bases from J, the gap between germline ends came to 6 bases. The V gene's germline CDR1 is ENHRY and CDR2 SYGVKD. There are 12 residues in the CDR3. In DNA form, the CDR3 reads TGTGCCATCAGTGAAGGGGTAGATACGCAGTATTTT. It is translated as CAISEGVDTQYF.